This entry describes one TCR beta chain. This clone appeared a few times. No antigen is known for it. The record has no base qualities; no much larger clone is one base away. These data belong to a study of immune evolution from preneoplasia to lung adenocarcinoma (dated by TCRdb to the early 2020s). Study-level background: Immune contexture across lung adenocarcinoma precursors and invasive adenocarcinoma was profiled using immune gene expression, TCR sequencing and multiplex immunofluorescence. Resected precursor lesions (AAH, AIS, MIA) and invasive adenocarcinomas were compared with paired morphologically normal lung tissue. The sample size was set by how many specimens were available, not by a prior power calculation. Whole exome sequencing and methylation data from the same cohort of nodules were integrated with the immune data. A total of around 50 patients with pulmonary nodules who underwent surgical resection were included in the overall cohort. TCR sequencing data came from 51 patients. The study reported that some 100 samples were used for TCR sequencing. POLYSOLVER was used to infer Class I HLA alleles from exome data, while LOHHLA was used to detect allele-specific HLA loss.

Results and caveats for the whole study, not just this receptor: The highest top T cell clone frequencies were observed in normal lung, and a progressive decrease in top T cell clone frequencies appeared to occur from AAH through AIS, MIA and invasive adenocarcinoma. The highest clonality was observed in normal lung, whereas higher T cell density and diversity but lower clonality appeared to be present in later-stage lesions. The findings rested on association rather than direct causation, and larger cohorts with long-term follow-up and longitudinal biopsies were considered necessary. Because every patient came from Japan and China, how well the results apply to Western populations was uncertain.

Between 2014 and 2017, the patients underwent resection in either Japan or China. Histologic diagnosis of each case was confirmed independently by two lung cancer pathologists on H&E slides. DNA was isolated from FFPE tissue using the AllPrep DNA/RNA FFPE Kit. The CDR3 spans 15 residues, from the cysteine through the phenylalanine. Just the 45-base CDR3 DNA is kept, in frame starting at base 1. Taken from the germline V gene, the CDR1 and CDR2 loops are SQVTM and ANQGSEA. The germline V end is reduced by 7 bases and the J end by 2 bases; junction bases left unmatched: 11. TCR beta CDR3 regions were sequenced from DNA using the immunoSEQ hsTCRbeta Kit. In the original analysis: TCR sequencing data were analysed with the ImmunoSEQ Analyzer. T cell clonality was defined as 1 minus Pielou's evenness, calculated on productive rearrangements. To measure T cell diversity, the inverse Simpson index was applied to productive templates. T cell density was TCR beta template counts normalized to usable DNA, estimated by amplifying and sequencing housekeeping genes. Two-sided Kruskal-Wallis tests were used to compare TCR metrics between histologic stages. Here the immuneACCESS table is served through TCRdb, limited to in-frame sequences with V and J called. Missing clones are a known gap in these copies; in checked studies unresolved V genes cover under half, and the rest lacks a known reason. V and J calls plus clone size are reproduced from that table; the DNA served to infer D and trimming. Counted in this sample were some 7,300 clones; roughly 78% of them appeared once. The ten largest clonotypes hold roughly 6.1% of the sample.

The receptor comes from a person between 55 and 80 years old with lung adenocarcinoma. Material for sequencing was FFPE adjacent normal lung tissue. The V gene is TRBV29-1 and the J gene is TRBJ2-5; TRBD1 lines up with 9 middle nucleotides. The DNA reads TGCAGCGGATCACCGGGACAGGGACATCAAGAGACCCAGTACTTC. This gives the protein CSGSPGQGHQETQYF.